This T cell receptor (beta chain) was sequenced for a study of blood T cell repertoires in COVID-19. The protocol was immunoSEQ multiplex PCR, while the TCRdb copy is restricted to in-frame clones and leaves out a portion. The sample includes 57,000 or so clones, approximately 88% of them seen just once. V trimming: 10 bases; J trimming: 4 bases; junction bases outside the gene matches: 6. The V gene's germline CDR1 is MNHEY and CDR2 SVGAGI. The CDR3 has 12 residues. Sequencing used peripheral blood. V usage is TRBV6-5 and J usage is TRBJ1-2, with 7 bases lining up with TRBD1. This sequence was found in a man aged 70-80 years with active COVID-19. The CDR3 region has the DNA TGTGCCACCACGACAGGGTCCTATGGCTACACCTTC. It translates to CATTTGSYGYTF.